This TCR beta chain derives from a study of T cells in Graves' hyperthyroidism and ophthalmopathy. Study findings and constraints: The blood repertoire included most of the expanded thyroid clonotypes above 0.001.

Authors of the study amplified TCR beta CDR3 regions from RNA transcripts. HTBI primers were the set used in a first-round RT-PCR of the TCR CDR3. TCRdb re-called the multiplex PCR reads through MiXCR, storing one row per CDR3 protein. The sample comprises some 250,000 distinct CDR3 sequences, more than 14% of which are singletons, and roughly 13% rests with the top ten. This clonotype was recorded many times. Its antigen is still unknown. Participants, patients aged 18 to 65, had newly diagnosed hyperthyroidism with a duration under 2 months. Criteria for exclusion of patients were uncontrolled infection, other autoimmune disease, pregnancy or lactation. The source of the PBMCs was more than 9.5 ml of fresh peripheral blood. This TCR was sampled from a middle-aged woman with Graves' hyperthyroidism that later progressed to Graves' ophthalmopathy. The sequenced material came from blood.

The CDR3 nucleotides read TGTGCCAGCAGCCGGCTCGGAGGCACTCAAGAGACCCAGTACTTC. Translation: CASSRLGGTQETQYF. This chain uses TRBV28 with TRBJ2-5, with D perhaps TRBD2 (5 bases). Germline V gene data show CDR1 as MDHEN and CDR2 as SYDVKM. The CDR3 runs 15 residues. V was pared by 6 bases and J by 2 bases, with 16 bases between.